This T cell receptor (beta chain) was found in a study of spatial heterogeneity in lung cancer. Study-wide context: Taken at a median of roughly two years after resection, follow-up PBMC samples underwent sequencing when available. Detection consistently captured more beta-chain sequences than alpha-chain sequences.

Points from the study as a whole: Blood showed ubiquitous tumor TCRs more often at resection than at routine follow-up.

V shed 3 bases and J shed 7 bases, with 15 bases lying between them. Germline CDR1 DFQATT, CDR2 SNEGSKA (reference sequence). There are 14 residues in the CDR3. The time point was: blood at routine non-recurrence follow-up after resection. Material for sequencing was whole RNA from tumor, nontumor lung or frozen PBMC, left unsorted. This clonotype came up many times. Its antigen is not identified. TCRdb itself ran the 5' RACE reads through MiXCR, one entry per CDR3 protein. This table holds 15,000 to 20,000 distinct CDR3 sequences, 7% to 10% found once. The chain links TRBV20-1 to TRBJ1-4, with a possible D match to TRBD1 (6 bases). The source is a male donor with early-stage non-small cell lung cancer. Sequencing used PBMCs, obtained at follow-up. CDR3 bases: TGCAGTGCTAGCCCGAGGGACATGGCTGAAAAACTGTTTTTT. Residues: CSASPRDMAEKLFF.